The clone carrying this TCR beta chain was seen at least ten times. Its antigen is undetermined. Treatment was busulfan-fludarabine conditioning, a marrow graft, and cyclophosphamide on days +3 and +4. Clones were read by immunoSEQ multiplex PCR, and TCRdb kept only the in-frame ones, dropping some. The sample is made up of 7,500 to 8,000 clones, none counted only once. Germline trimming cut 7 bases from V and 3 bases from J; bases unmatched to any gene: 7. Germline lookup yields CDR1 SQVTM and CDR2 ANQGSEA. CDR3 size: 14 residues. This specimen comes from a study of T cells after posttransplantation cyclophosphamide. Study-level points and caveats: Later blood repertoires were often dominated by clones from the donor CD8+ memory compartment. Skin or GI-infiltrating T cells shared few TRB sequences with blood. After PTCy, TRB diversity resembled that of CNI/methotrexate controls.

The specimen was PBMCs, collected after allogeneic stem cell transplant with posttransplant cyclophosphamide. The TCR originated in a male patient under 35 who received an allogeneic stem cell transplant from an unrelated donor, was CMV-positive, and had acute and chronic GVHD. Some T cells may possibly be graft donor cells. The J gene is TRBJ2-1, the V gene TRBV29-1, with TRBD1 matching 9 bases. The CDR3, as DNA: TGCAGCGCTGACGGGACAGGGAGCTACAATGAGCAGTTCTTC. It yields the protein CSADGTGSYNEQFF.